This passage covers 3 T cell receptor beta chains from one sample sequenced in a study of blood T cell repertoires in COVID-19. Sequencing used immunoSEQ multiplex PCR; TCRdb keeps in-frame clones, though not all of them. The sample carries under 300,000 clones, 65% to 90% recorded once. Sequenced: peripheral blood. The receptor set was obtained from a woman at least 80 years old with active or convalescent COVID-19.

The chain couples TRBV5-4 to TRBJ2-1, with 8 bases lining up with TRBD1. Germline V CDR1 and CDR2: SGHNT, YYREEE (reference sequence). Unmatched junction bases numbered 7, after V lost 5 bases and J lost 0 bases. There are 16 residues in the CDR3. The CDR3: CASSLQGAPSYNEQFF. In nucleotides, the CDR3 is TGTGCCAGCAGTCTTCAGGGGGCCCCCTCCTACAATGAGCAGTTCTTC.

This clone was counted between two and nine times. This chain uses TRBV18 with TRBJ1-5; D might be TRBD1 (5 bases). The germline V and J ends were trimmed by 3 bases and 4 bases, with 13 bases remaining between them. This CDR3 is 15 amino acids long. Looked up from germline, CDR1 is KGHSH and CDR2 is LQKENI. CDR3 loop: CASSPGLGTNQPQHF. CDR3 bases: TGTGCCAGCTCACCGGGGCTAGGGACTAATCAGCCCCAGCATTTT.

As to this clone: At the DNA level, this CDR3 is encoded by other sequences in the same sample as well. The chain links TRBV4-2 to TRBJ1-2; the D gene is possibly TRBD1 (5 bases). CDR1 and CDR2 (germline): LGHNA, YNFKEQ. Trimming left V 0 bases short and J 2 bases short, with 10 bases between. The CDR3 sequence is 15 residues long. For the CDR3, the DNA is TGTGCCAGCAGCCAAGACGGGGGTTCCAACTATGGCTACACCTTC. It yields the protein CASSQDGGSNYGYTF.